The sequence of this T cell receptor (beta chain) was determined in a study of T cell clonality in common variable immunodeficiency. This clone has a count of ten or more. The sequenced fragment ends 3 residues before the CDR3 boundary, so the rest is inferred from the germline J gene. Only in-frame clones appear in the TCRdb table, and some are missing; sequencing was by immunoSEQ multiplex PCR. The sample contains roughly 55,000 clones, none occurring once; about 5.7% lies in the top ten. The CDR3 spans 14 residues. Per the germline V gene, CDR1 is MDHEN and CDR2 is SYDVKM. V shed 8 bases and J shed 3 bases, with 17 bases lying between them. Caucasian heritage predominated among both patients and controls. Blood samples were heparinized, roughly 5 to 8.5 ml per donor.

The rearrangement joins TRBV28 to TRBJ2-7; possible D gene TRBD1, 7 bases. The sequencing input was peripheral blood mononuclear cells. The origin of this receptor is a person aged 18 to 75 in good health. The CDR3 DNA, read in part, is TGTGCCAGCCTGGGGCGGGACAGTTTCTACGAG. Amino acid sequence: CASLGRDSFYE. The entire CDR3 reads CASLGRDSFYEQYF.